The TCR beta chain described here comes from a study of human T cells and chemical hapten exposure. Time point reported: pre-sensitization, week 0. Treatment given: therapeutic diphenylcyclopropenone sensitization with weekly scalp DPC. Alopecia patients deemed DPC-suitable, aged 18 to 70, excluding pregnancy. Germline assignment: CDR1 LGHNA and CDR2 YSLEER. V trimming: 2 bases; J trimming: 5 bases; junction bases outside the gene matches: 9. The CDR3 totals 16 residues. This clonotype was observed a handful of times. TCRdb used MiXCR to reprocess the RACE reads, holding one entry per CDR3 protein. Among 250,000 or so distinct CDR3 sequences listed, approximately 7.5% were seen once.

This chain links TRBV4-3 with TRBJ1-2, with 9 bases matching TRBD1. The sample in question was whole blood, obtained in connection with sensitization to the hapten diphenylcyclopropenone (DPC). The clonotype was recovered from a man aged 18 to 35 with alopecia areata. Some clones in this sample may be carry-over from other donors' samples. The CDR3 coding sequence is TGCGCCAGCAGCCAAATAGGCCGGGACAGGGAGTATGGCTACACCTTC. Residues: CASSQIGRDREYGYTF.